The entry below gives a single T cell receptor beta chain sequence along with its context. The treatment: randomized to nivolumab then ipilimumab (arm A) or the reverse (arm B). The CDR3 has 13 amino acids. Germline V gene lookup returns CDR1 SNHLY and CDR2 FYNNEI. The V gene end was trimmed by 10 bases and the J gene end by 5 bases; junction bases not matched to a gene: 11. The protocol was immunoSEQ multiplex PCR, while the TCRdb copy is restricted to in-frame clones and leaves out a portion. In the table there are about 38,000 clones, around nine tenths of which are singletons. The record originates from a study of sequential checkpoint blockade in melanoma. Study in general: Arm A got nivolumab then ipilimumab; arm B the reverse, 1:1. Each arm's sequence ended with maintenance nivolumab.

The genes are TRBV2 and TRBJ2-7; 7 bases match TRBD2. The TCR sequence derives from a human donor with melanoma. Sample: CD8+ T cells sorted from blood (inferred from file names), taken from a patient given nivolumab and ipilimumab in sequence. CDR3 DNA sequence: TGTGCCACCCGGACTAGGAAGAGGGACGAGCAGTACTTC. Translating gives CATRTRKRDEQYF.